Listed below are T cell receptor beta chains from one sample, sequenced in a study of Tregs in tolerant kidney transplant recipients. TCRdb's table, derived via immunoSEQ multiplex PCR, lists solely in-frame clones and lacks some. The profile covers 100,000 or so clones, with roughly 93% appearing a single time and roughly 1.7% taken by the ten largest. Sample: CD4+ T cells from blood (PBMCs), taken 12 months after the transplant. Source of these receptors: a human patient who received a combined kidney and bone marrow transplant. The graft donor may have given rise to some T cells. The CDR3 runs from the conserved cysteine through the conserved F or W. D genes are given only for firm matches. Rows give clone size only sometimes, using once, few, many, or a class for an expanded clone.

CDR3aa,CDR3nt,v_gene,d_gene,abundance,j_gene
CASSRRQGAPYEQYF,TGTGCCAGCAGCAGAAGACAGGGGGCCCCCTACGAGCAGTACTTC,TRBV5-5,TRBD1,NA,TRBJ2-7
CASSLGTSGYNEQFF,TGTGCCAGCAGTCTCGGGACTAGCGGATACAATGAGCAGTTCTTC,TRBV2,TRBD2,medium-sized,TRBJ2-1
CASSSRGQGATEAFF,TGTGCCAGCAGCTCCCGGGGGCAGGGGGCCACTGAAGCTTTCTTT,TRBV7-8,TRBD1,NA,TRBJ1-1
CATSTLESVGTGELFF,TGTGCCACCAGCACTTTGGAGTCGGTGGGCACCGGGGAGCTGTTTTTT,TRBV15,NA,NA,TRBJ2-2
CASSQGGGYGYTF,TGTGCCAGCAGTCAAGGGGGGGGCTATGGCTACACCTTC,TRBV6-5,NA,NA,TRBJ1-2
CASSEWGAGGSYEQYF,TGTGCCAGCAGTGAATGGGGAGCGGGGGGTTCCTACGAGCAGTACTTC,TRBV6-1,TRBD2,NA,TRBJ2-7
CSVSSAYEQYF,TGCAGTGTGTCCAGTGCTTACGAGCAGTACTTC,TRBV20-1,NA,NA,TRBJ2-7
CASTGPQGPPREQYF,TGCGCCAGCACGGGACCACAGGGGCCTCCTCGAGAGCAGTACTTC,TRBV10-2,TRBD1,NA,TRBJ2-7
CASSRGGSSYEQYF,TGTGCCAGCAGCAGAGGGGGAAGCTCCTACGAGCAGTACTTC,TRBV7-9,NA,NA,TRBJ2-7
CASSSRLAGVGYTF,TGTGCCAGCAGCTCACGCCTGGCGGGTGTTGGCTACACCTTC,TRBV11-2,NA,NA,TRBJ1-2
CASSFAYRGRGNQPQHF,TGTGCCAGCAGCTTTGCCTACAGGGGGCGCGGCAATCAGCCCCAGCATTTT,TRBV7-2,TRBD1,NA,TRBJ1-5
CASSLGRVSGSPLHF,TGTGCCAGCAGCTTGGGAAGGGTCAGCGGTTCACCCCTCCACTTT,TRBV5-4,NA,NA,TRBJ1-6
CASSIIDSAATDTQYF,TGTGCCAGTAGTATTATCGACAGTGCGGCCACAGATACGCAGTATTTT,TRBV19,NA,NA,TRBJ2-3
CASSPRQAFSYEQYF,TGTGCCAGCAGCCCGAGACAGGCTTTCTCCTACGAGCAGTACTTC,TRBV11-3,NA,NA,TRBJ2-7
CASSFGWTSGPYEQYF,TGTGCCAGCAGCTTCGGATGGACTAGCGGGCCTTACGAGCAGTACTTC,TRBV5-4,TRBD2,NA,TRBJ2-7
CASSPKGRGWSTDTQYF,TGTGCCAGCAGCCCAAAAGGAAGGGGTTGGAGCACAGATACGCAGTATTTT,TRBV21-1,NA,NA,TRBJ2-3
CASSLNGGGGETQYF,TGTGCCAGCAGCTTAAATGGTGGGGGAGGGGAGACCCAGTACTTC,TRBV7-3,TRBD2,NA,TRBJ2-5
CASSYFLAQGELFF,TGTGCCAGCAGTTACTTTCTAGCGCAAGGGGAGCTGTTTTTT,TRBV6-5,NA,once,TRBJ2-2
CASSQDRGIYNEQFF,TGCGCCAGCAGCCAAGATCGGGGGATCTACAATGAGCAGTTCTTC,TRBV4-1,NA,NA,TRBJ2-1
CAISQQKLGNQPQHF,TGTGCCATCAGTCAACAGAAACTGGGCAATCAGCCCCAGCATTTT,TRBV10-3,NA,NA,TRBJ1-5
CASSLGQGAYNEQFF,TGTGCCAGCAGTCTCGGACAGGGGGCGTACAATGAGCAGTTCTTC,TRBV2,TRBD1,NA,TRBJ2-1
CASNRGTGTYEQYF,TGTGCCAGCAACCGAGGGACAGGGACCTACGAGCAGTACTTC,TRBV5-8,TRBD1,few,TRBJ2-7
CASSLQGTSGANVLTF,TGTGCCAGCAGCTTACAGGGGACCTCTGGGGCCAACGTCCTGACTTTC,TRBV7-9,NA,NA,TRBJ2-6
CASILRGGYGYTF,TGTGCCAGCATTCTAAGGGGCGGCTATGGCTACACCTTC,TRBV6-5,NA,NA,TRBJ1-2
CASSIIRGGGNEQFF,TGTGCCAGTAGTATCATCCGGGGGGGCGGGAATGAGCAGTTCTTC,TRBV19,TRBD2,few,TRBJ2-1
CASSIHPLSANTGELFF,TGTGCCAGCAGCATCCACCCCCTGAGTGCCAACACCGGGGAGCTGTTTTTT,TRBV7-3,NA,NA,TRBJ2-2
CASSQGLAETYEQYF,TGCGCCAGCAGCCAAGGACTAGCGGAGACCTACGAGCAGTACTTC,TRBV4-3,TRBD2,once,TRBJ2-7
CAISATGLVVETQYF,TGTGCCATCAGTGCGACGGGACTAGTGGTGGAGACCCAGTACTTC,TRBV10-3,TRBD2,NA,TRBJ2-5
CASSPLRGGYYGYTF,TGTGCCAGCAGCCCTTTAAGGGGGGGGTACTATGGCTACACCTTC,TRBV7-2,NA,once,TRBJ1-2
CASSSREEGTEAFF,TGTGCCAGCAGCTCCAGGGAGGAGGGCACTGAAGCTTTCTTT,TRBV7-3,NA,NA,TRBJ1-1
CASSKSPSEGGNQPQHF,TGTGCCAGCAGCAAATCCCCCTCGGAGGGAGGGAATCAGCCCCAGCATTTT,TRBV21-1,NA,NA,TRBJ1-5
CASSIRGGGTEAFF,TGTGCCAGTAGTATTAGAGGGGGAGGGACTGAAGCTTTCTTT,TRBV19,NA,NA,TRBJ1-1
CASNTRGYNSPLHF,TGTGCCAGTAATACGAGGGGGTATAATTCACCCCTCCACTTT,TRBV19,NA,NA,TRBJ1-6
CAVGQYPYEQYF,TGTGCCGTAGGACAGTACCCCTACGAGCAGTACTTC,TRBV10-3,NA,NA,TRBJ2-7